Each of the 24 T cell receptor beta chains below was sequenced from the same sample in a study of cytotoxic CD8 clonotypes in ibrutinib-treated CLL. The method was immunoSEQ multiplex PCR; TCRdb's version includes in-frame clones alone and lacks a portion of them. This table has fewer than 75,000 clones, about 72% appearing once. The sequenced sample was PBMCs, obtained after 12 months of ibrutinib treatment. Receptors originate from a human donor with chronic lymphocytic leukemia.

This clone appeared a few times. The chain is built from TRBV5-4 and TRBJ2-1, with TRBD1 identical over 10 bases. V trimming: 3 bases; J trimming: 6 bases; junction bases outside the gene matches: 3. In germline, CDR1 is SGHNT, CDR2 YYREEE (reference sequence). There are 14 residues in the CDR3. CDR3 DNA sequence: TGTGCCAGCAGCTGGGGGACAGGGGCCAATGAGCAGTTCTTC. Its translation is CASSWGTGANEQFF.

The chain couples TRBV5-4 to TRBJ2-2; a possible D gene is TRBD1 (5 bases). The CDR3 spans 15 residues. The germline V and J ends were trimmed by 6 bases and 1 base, with 13 bases remaining between them. The germline CDR1 and CDR2 sequences are SGHNT and YYREEE (reference sequence). The CDR3 DNA reads TGTGCCAGCACCAGGAAGCAGGGGAACACCGGGGAGCTGTTTTTT. It yields the protein CASTRKQGNTGELFF.

This clone was picked up a small number of times. V gene TRBV6-1 combines with J gene TRBJ2-1; 11 positions match TRBD1. This CDR3 has 20 residues. Germline trimming cut 2 bases from V and 1 base from J; bases unmatched to any gene: 13. In germline, CDR1 is MNHNS, CDR2 SASEGT. The CDR3 sequence: CASSEPGTGGPSRSYNEQFF. The CDR3 nucleotides are TGTGCCAGCAGTGAACCCGGGACAGGGGGGCCAAGTAGGTCCTACAATGAGCAGTTCTTC.

The count of this clone is one. V is TRBV2 and J is TRBJ2-7, with 8 bases that match TRBD2. V was pared by 10 bases and J by 4 bases, with 9 bases of the junction left unmatched. Germline assignment: CDR1 SNHLY and CDR2 FYNNEI. The CDR3 is 13 amino acids. CDR3: CATASGGAYEQYF. The CDR3 bases are TGTGCCACCGCCTCGGGGGGGGCGTACGAGCAGTACTTC.

The chain couples TRBV7-8 to TRBJ2-2; 8 positions match TRBD2. This CDR3 region has 16 residues. Germline CDR1 SGHVS, CDR2 FQNEAQ. With 1 base clipped from V and 0 bases from J, the junction kept 1 base outside the gene matches. The CDR3 DNA reads TGTGCCAGCAGCTTAGTACTAGCGGCGAACACCGGGGAGCTGTTTTTT. Amino acids: CASSLVLAANTGELFF.

J is TRBJ2-3 and V is TRBV6-1; D gene unclear. This CDR3 has 12 residues. Germline V gene lookup returns CDR1 MNHNS and CDR2 SASEGT. V shed 6 bases and J shed 2 bases, with 6 bases lying between them. The CDR3 bases are TGTGCCAGCAGCTATTACACAGATACGCAGTATTTT. This gives the protein CASSYYTDTQYF.

The chain recombines TRBV11-2 with TRBJ2-5, with 7 bases fitting TRBD1. There are 17 residues in the CDR3. V was pared by 1 base and J by 7 bases, with 15 bases of the junction left unmatched. Germline V gene sequence: CDR1 SGHAT, CDR2 FQNNGV. The CDR3 here is CASSLVGDSRGWATQYF. CDR3 in DNA: TGTGCCAGCAGCTTAGTGGGGGACAGCCGAGGCTGGGCGACCCAGTACTTC.

The V call is TRBV18, the J call TRBJ2-2; possible D gene TRBD1, 5 bases. The CDR3 is 15 residues long. The germline V gene has CDR1 KGHSH and CDR2 LQKENI. V lost 3 bases and J 5 bases, leaving 13 bases between the germline ends. The CDR3: CASSPRQSRTGELFF. The CDR3, as DNA: TGTGCCAGCTCACCCCGACAGTCCCGGACCGGGGAGCTGTTTTTT.

This chain uses TRBV7-3 with TRBJ2-7; 8 positions agree with TRBD2. CDR1 and CDR2 (germline): SGHTA, FQGTGA. CDR3 length: 14 amino acids. The junction had 8 bases not matched to a gene; V was cut back by 5 bases and J by 5 bases. The DNA of the CDR3 is TGTGCCAGCAGCCCTGCGGGGGGAGCGAACGAGCAGTACTTC. Translated: CASSPAGGANEQYF.

The chain has TRBV6-5 and TRBJ2-1; D remains ambiguous. The CDR3 totals 13 residues. In germline, CDR1 is MNHEY, CDR2 SVGAGI. Trimming removed 5 bases from V and 6 bases from J, with 11 bases in between. The CDR3 nucleotides are TGTGCCAGCAGTGGGAAATTTTCCAATGAGCAGTTCTTC. Protein sequence: CASSGKFSNEQFF.

The J gene is TRBJ2-5, the V gene TRBV5-4; either TRBD1 or TRBD2 may supply D (5 bases each). Matching the DNA end better, TRBJ2-7 makes the J call doubtful. This CDR3 contains 16 residues. Germline CDR1 is SGHNT and CDR2 is YYREEE (reference sequence). CDR3 bases: TGTGCCAGCAGCTCACCTGGGGACGGGCCACCCTACGAGCAGTACTTC. This encodes CASSSPGDGPPYEQYF.

This clone showed up just a few times. The genes are TRBV11-2 and TRBJ2-5; the D is unclear. CDR1 is SGHAT, CDR2 FQNNGV, per germline. V shed 3 bases and J shed 5 bases, with 13 bases lying between them. The length of the CDR3 is 14 residues. The CDR3 loop is CASSFRLGSETQYF. The CDR3 nucleotides are TGTGCCAGCAGCTTTCGTCTGGGTTCGGAGACCCAGTACTTC.

CDR3 region: CAISGGQVNTGELFF. DNA of the CDR3: TGTGCCATCAGTGGGGGACAGGTAAACACCGGGGAGCTGTTTTTT. The chain has TRBV10-3 and TRBJ2-2; 8 nucleotides match TRBD1. CDR1 ENHRY and CDR2 SYGVKD come from the germline V gene. This CDR3 region has 15 residues. The J segment lost 2 bases and the V segment lost 4 bases, leaving 3 bases of the junction unmatched.

This chain uses TRBV7-2 with TRBJ2-2; no clear D gene. The germline CDR1 and CDR2 sequences are SGHTA and FQGNSA. V lost 5 bases and J 5 bases, leaving 9 bases between the germline ends. The CDR3 is 13 residues long. DNA of the CDR3: TGTGCCAGCAGCCCGATGGGGACCGGGGAGCTGTTTTTT. Protein: CASSPMGTGELFF.

This chain uses TRBV11-2 with TRBJ2-2; TRBD2 agrees at 10 bases. The CDR3 consists of 15 residues. The germline gives CDR1 SGHAT, CDR2 FQNNGV. The V gene end was trimmed by 5 bases and the J gene end by 4 bases; junction bases not matched to a gene: 4. In nucleotides, the CDR3 is TGTGCCAGCAGCCCGGGACTAGCGAGCACCGGGGAGCTGTTTTTT. Protein sequence: CASSPGLASTGELFF.

The CDR3 coding sequence is TGCAGCGTTGAGTTCTGGGGGGAGCAGTTCTTC. Its translation: CSVEFWGEQFF. The chain links TRBV29-1 to TRBJ2-1; D tentatively reads TRBD1 or TRBD2 (5 bases each). This CDR3 has 11 amino acids. Germline V gene data show CDR1 as SQVTM and CDR2 as ANQGSEA. V was clipped by 3 bases and J by 10 bases, with 10 bases between them.

The chain links TRBV28 to TRBJ2-7, with D possibly TRBD2 on 5 matching bases. Germline V lookup: CDR1 MDHEN, CDR2 SYDVKM. The CDR3 length is 16 residues. V lost 2 bases to trimming and J lost 3 bases, with 17 bases between them. The CDR3 sequence is CASSLTPDFSFYEQYF. In DNA, the CDR3 is TGTGCCAGCAGTTTAACCCCGGACTTCTCCTTCTACGAGCAGTACTTC.

This clone has only one observation. This sequence joins TRBV2 and TRBJ2-7; 9 bases match TRBD1. This CDR3 has 15 residues. V gave up 4 bases and J gave up 7 bases; unmatched junction bases: 11. Germline CDR1 reads SNHLY; CDR2 reads FYNNEI. The CDR3 is CASSGTGANLREQYF. In DNA, the CDR3 is TGTGCCAGCAGTGGGACAGGGGCTAACCTTCGGGAGCAGTACTTC.

In DNA, the CDR3 is TGTGCCAGCAGCGTAGAAGAAGGGAGCGAGCAGTACTTC. Its translation: CASSVEEGSEQYF. The genes are TRBV9 and TRBJ2-7, with D possibly matching TRBD2 (5 bases). CDR1 SGDLS and CDR2 YYNGEE come from the germline V gene. The ends were cut back, 0 bases at V and 6 bases at J, with 10 bases in the middle. The CDR3 is 13 amino acids.

The chain couples TRBV9 to TRBJ1-2; possible D gene TRBD1, 6 bases. This CDR3 has 13 amino acids. Germline V gene data show CDR1 as SGDLS and CDR2 as YYNGEE. Trimming left V 0 bases short and J 6 bases short, with 9 bases between. This CDR3 is CASSVVGAHGYTF. The CDR3 bases are TGTGCCAGCAGCGTAGTGGGGGCGCATGGCTACACCTTC. Complete variable domain (other parts from reference TRBV9 and TRBJ1-2): DSGVTQTPKHLITATGQRVTLRCSPRSGDLSVYWYQQSLDQGLQFLIQYYNGEERAKGNILERFSAQQFPDLHSELNLSSLELGDSALYFCASSVVGAHGYTFGSGTRLTVV.

The chain carries TRBV5-5 and TRBJ2-7; no clear D gene. The length of the CDR3 is 14 residues. The ends were cut back, 0 bases at V and 2 bases at J, with 9 bases in the middle. Germline loops: CDR1 SGHKS, CDR2 YYEKEE (reference sequence). This chain's CDR3 is CASSLDPSPYEQYF. The DNA for the CDR3 is TGTGCCAGCAGCTTGGATCCTAGTCCCTACGAGCAGTACTTC.

CDR3 sequence (DNA): TGTGCCAGCTCACCATGGGGGGGTGAGTCCTACGAGCAGTACTTC. Residues: CASSPWGGESYEQYF. The genes are TRBV18 and TRBJ2-7, with 7 bases matching TRBD2. Germline-derived CDR1 and CDR2 are KGHSH and LQKENI. This CDR3 contains 15 residues. V shed 2 bases and J 1 base; nucleotides not matched to a gene: 5.

The genes are TRBV5-1 and TRBJ2-1, with 13 nucleotides matching TRBD2. J was trimmed by 1 base and V by 0 bases; bases with no gene match: 16. This CDR3 region has 22 residues. The germline V gene encodes CDR1 SGHRS and CDR2 YFSETQ. The CDR3: CASSLDRGLYGLAGESYNEQFF. The CDR3 DNA reads as TGCGCCAGCAGCTTGGACAGGGGGCTTTATGGACTAGCGGGAGAGTCCTACAATGAGCAGTTCTTC. The whole variable domain, remainder taken from reference TRBV5-1 and TRBJ2-1, is KAGVTQTPRYLIKTRGQQVTLSCSPISGHRSVSWYQQTPGQGLQFLFEYFSETQRNKGNFPGRFSGRQFSNSRSEMNVSTLELGDSALYLCASSLDRGLYGLAGESYNEQFFGPGTRLTVL.

V gene TRBV28 combines with J gene TRBJ1-2; D possibly corresponds to TRBD1 (5 bases). The CDR3 extends over 17 amino acids. V was pared by 5 bases and J by 1 base, with 20 bases between. Germline lookup yields CDR1 MDHEN and CDR2 SYDVKM. The CDR3 here is CASSPPDKNQVNYGYTF. The DNA of the CDR3 is TGTGCCAGCAGTCCTCCGGACAAAAATCAGGTTAACTATGGCTACACCTTC.